Given below is one TCR beta chain in context. The antigen is not known. The data stem from a study of somatic mutations in cytotoxic T cells in rheumatoid arthritis. In the study overall: It was right after diagnosis, before any treatment, that patient blood (less than 33 ml EDTA) was drawn. Study-wide results and limits: Age was associated with higher CD8+ clonality in rheumatoid arthritis patients, not in healthy controls. Multiple comparisons were not accounted for in the slight TRBV07 underrepresentation seen in rheumatoid arthritis patients.

Clones were read by immunoSEQ multiplex PCR, and TCRdb kept only the in-frame ones, dropping some. This table has roughly 5,700 clones, around 83% appearing once. Trimming removed 1 base from V and 7 bases from J; junction bases left unmatched: 4. The CDR3 runs to 16 residues. Germline CDR1 SGDLS, CDR2 YYNGEE. This chain uses TRBV9 with TRBJ2-1; 14 bases align to TRBD2. Sequenced sample: CD8+ T cells sorted from blood. The TCR comes from an adult with rheumatoid arthritis. The CDR3 coding sequence is TGTGCCAGCAGCGTACATGGACTAGCGGGAGGTAATGAGCAGTTCTTC. Residues: CASSVHGLAGGNEQFF.